The 29 T cell receptor beta chains below were found in one sample sequenced in a study of shared clonotypes between healthy human individuals. The data were produced by immunoSEQ multiplex PCR, yet TCRdb's version contains in-frame clones alone and is incomplete. In the table there are under 650,000 clones, 90% to 97% of which are singletons. The sample comprised naive CD4+ T cells sorted from blood. The subset was: CD45RA+ positively selected. All receptors come from a woman aged 25 to 39 in good health.

The V and J genes are TRBV2 and TRBJ2-3; the D gene is possibly TRBD2 (7 bases). V was clipped by 7 bases and J by 4 bases, with 12 bases between them. Germline V lookup: CDR1 SNHLY, CDR2 FYNNEI. The CDR3 consists of 13 residues. CDR3 DNA sequence: TGTGCCAGCACTGGGGGGGCGTCAGATACGCAGTATTTT. Encoded protein: CASTGGASDTQYF. The entire variable domain, with the rest obtained from reference TRBV2 and TRBJ2-3, is as follows: EPEVTQTPSHQVTQMGQEVILRCVPISNHLYFYWYRQILGQKVEFLVSFYNNEISEKSEIFDDQFSVERPDGSNFTLKIRSTKLEDSAMYFCASTGGASDTQYFGPGTRLTVL.

This chain joins TRBV27 and TRBJ2-1; 8 bases are shared with TRBD2. CDR3 size: 15 residues. After removal of 5 bases from V and 7 bases from J, the junction contained 10 bases not matched to a gene. Germline lookup yields CDR1 MNHEY and CDR2 SMNVEV (reference sequence). Here the CDR3 reads CASSTLSGEANEQFF. CDR3 sequence (DNA): TGTGCCAGCAGTACTCTTAGCGGGGAAGCAAATGAGCAGTTCTTC.

This chain connects TRBV5-4 to TRBJ1-3, with a weak D call TRBD1 (6 bases). Germline V gives CDR1 SGHNT, CDR2 YYREEE (reference sequence). The V and J ends lost 3 bases and 8 bases respectively, with 27 bases between them. The CDR3 is 18 residues long. CDR3 loop: CASSSGRGWGGDQDTIYF. The CDR3 region has the DNA TGTGCCAGCAGCTCGGGCAGGGGCTGGGGAGGGGACCAAGACACCATATATTTT.

This chain uses TRBV20-1 with TRBJ2-5, with D possibly being TRBD1 (6 bases). The end of the DNA fits TRBJ2-7 better, so the J call may be wrong. CDR1 and CDR2 (germline): DFQATT, SNEGSKA (reference sequence). The CDR3 length is 11 residues. CDR3 in DNA: TGCAGTGCGGAACAGGGCACCGAGCAGTACTTC. Translated: CSAEQGTEQYF.

The chain couples TRBV7-8 to TRBJ2-1, with 9 nucleotides matching TRBD2. CDR1 is SGHVS and CDR2 is FQNEAQ in the germline V gene. V lost 5 bases to trimming and J lost 0 bases; unmatched junction nucleotides: 5. This CDR3 has 16 residues. The CDR3 protein is CASSRQREASYNEQFF. CDR3 coding DNA: TGTGCCAGCAGCCGCCAGCGGGAGGCCTCCTACAATGAGCAGTTCTTC. The variable domain in full, with the rest retrieved from reference TRBV7-8 and TRBJ2-1, is GAGVSQSPRYKVAKRGQDVALRCDPISGHVSLFWYQQALGQGPEFLTYFQNEAQLDKSGLPSDRFFAERPEGSVSTLKIQRTQQEDSAVYLCASSRQREASYNEQFFGPGTRLTVL.

The chain couples TRBV5-1 to TRBJ2-1, with 12 bases matching TRBD2. Germline trimming cut 3 bases from V and 0 bases from J; bases unmatched to any gene: 4. CDR1 and CDR2 (germline): SGHRS, YFSETQ. The CDR3 extends over 17 amino acids. In DNA, the CDR3 is TGCGCCAGCAGCTGGGGACTAGCGGGTCGCTCCTACAATGAGCAGTTCTTC. It translates to CASSWGLAGRSYNEQFF.

This sequence joins TRBV13 and TRBJ2-3, with a possible D match to TRBD2 (6 bases). Trimming shortened V by 6 bases and J by 0 bases, and 13 bases separated the two germline ends. Germline V CDR1 and CDR2: PRHDT, FYEKMQ (reference sequence). The CDR3 has 15 amino acids. CDR3 DNA sequence: TGTGCCAGCAGAAGAGCCGGGGGAAGCACAGATACGCAGTATTTT. This codes for CASRRAGGSTDTQYF.

The table lists this clone with a count of one. V usage is TRBV6-6 and J usage is TRBJ1-1; 7 bases align to TRBD1. The CDR3 runs to 14 residues. Germline V gene data show CDR1 as MNHNY and CDR2 as SVGAGI (reference sequence). Losses at the gene ends were 6 bases for V and 10 bases for J; bases not matched to a gene: 14. The CDR3 reads CASRDGTARGVAFF. The CDR3 DNA reads as TGTGCCAGCAGGGATGGGACAGCCCGTGGTGTAGCTTTCTTT.

As DNA, the CDR3 is TGTGCCAGCAGTCAGACTAGTAACTCCTACAATGAGCAGTTCTTC. It encodes CASSQTSNSYNEQFF. This chain uses TRBV27 with TRBJ2-1; D possibly corresponds to TRBD2 (6 bases). Germline CDR1 and CDR2: MNHEY and SMNVEV (reference sequence). The CDR3 covers 15 residues. V dropped 5 bases and J dropped 0 bases, with 11 bases sitting between them.

The sample holds one count of this clone. The genes are TRBV27 and TRBJ2-3; 7 nucleotides align to TRBD2. With V trimmed by 4 bases and J by 2 bases, 18 bases remained unmatched. The CDR3 has 19 residues. Per germline, CDR1 MNHEY and CDR2 SMNVEV (reference sequence). For the CDR3, the DNA is TGTGCCAGCAGTTCCGCCCCAGCATGGAGCGGGAAACTCACAGATACGCAGTATTTT. It codes for CASSSAPAWSGKLTDTQYF.

V is TRBV7-2 and J is TRBJ1-3, with D possibly being TRBD1 (5 bases). V was shortened by 6 bases and J by 2 bases, with 11 bases between the two germline ends. This CDR3 has 14 amino acids. Germline V lookup: CDR1 SGHTA, CDR2 FQGNSA. The DNA of the CDR3 is TGTGCCAGCAGACCCAGGGTCACTGGAAACACCATATATTTT. Protein product: CASRPRVTGNTIYF.

This clone has a single count. V is TRBV10-3 and J is TRBJ2-7; D might be TRBD2 (5 bases). Germline CDR1 ENHRY, CDR2 SYGVKD. Trimming took off 0 bases at V and 6 bases at J, with 15 bases between the two ends. The CDR3 has 15 residues. CDR3 region: CAISESSRGSREQYF. As DNA, the CDR3 is TGTGCCATCAGTGAGTCGTCCCGCGGGTCGCGCGAGCAGTACTTC.

This chain connects TRBV28 to TRBJ1-2; 9 bases fit TRBD1. Per the germline V gene, CDR1 is MDHEN and CDR2 is SYDVKM. V lost 5 bases to trimming and J lost 2 bases; unmatched junction nucleotides: 12. The CDR3 runs to 17 residues. The CDR3 DNA sequence: TGTGCCAGCAGTGCGCCGGGACAGGGCTATTCCAACTATGGCTACACCTTC. This sequence encodes CASSAPGQGYSNYGYTF.

CDR3 region: CASSPTLARTTRYEQYF. The CDR3 DNA reads TGTGCCAGCTCACCGACCCTCGCCCGGACCACCAGATACGAGCAGTACTTC. The chain employs TRBV18 and TRBJ2-7; D is ambiguous. This CDR3 region has 17 residues. CDR1 and CDR2 from the germline V gene are KGHSH and LQKENI. The V gene lost 3 bases and the J gene lost 4 bases, with 22 bases spanning the gap.

The table lists this clone with a few counts. The chain has TRBV2 and TRBJ1-5; 7 nucleotides agree with TRBD1. V lost 7 bases and J lost 3; bases outside the gene matches: 6. CDR1 is SNHLY, CDR2 FYNNEI, per germline. There are 14 residues in the CDR3. The CDR3 is CASNNRGNNQPQHF. DNA for the CDR3: TGTGCCAGCAATAACAGGGGTAACAATCAGCCCCAGCATTTT.

The CDR3, as DNA: TGTGCCTTTGGGCAGGCAGATACGCAGTATTTT. Its protein product is CAFGQADTQYF. The V and J genes are TRBV30 and TRBJ2-3; D remains unclear. Germline values: CDR1 GTSNPN, CDR2 SVGIG (reference sequence). This CDR3 is 11 amino acids long. Trimming removed 7 bases at V and 4 bases at J, with 9 bases between.

This clone occurred once. This chain uses TRBV27 with TRBJ2-5; 7 nucleotides line up with TRBD2. J was trimmed by 1 base and V by 6 bases; bases with no gene match: 11. The CDR3 runs to 16 residues. CDR1 and CDR2 from the germline V gene are MNHEY and SMNVEV (reference sequence). CDR3 in DNA: TGTGCCAGCAGACCAGCGGGACCAGGGACCCAAGAGACCCAGTACTTC. Its protein is CASRPAGPGTQETQYF.

This clone was observed once. The CDR3 here is CASREQPGTGIDTQYF. CDR3 nucleotide sequence: TGTGCCAGTAGGGAACAGCCCGGGACAGGGATAGATACGCAGTATTTT. The chain employs TRBV19 and TRBJ2-3; 9 bases fit TRBD1. The CDR3 has 16 amino acids. V lost 6 bases, J lost 5 bases, and 12 bases stayed unmatched. Germline CDR1 LNHDA, CDR2 SQIVND (reference sequence).

V gene TRBV7-9 combines with J gene TRBJ2-2; TRBD1 might be the D (6 bases). The CDR3 is 18 residues long. Germline V lookup: CDR1 SEHNR, CDR2 FQNEAQ (reference sequence). The V gene lost 2 bases and the J gene lost 0 bases, with 16 bases spanning the gap. In nucleotides, the CDR3 is TGTGCCAGCAGCTTACCAGGACAGTTACTCGCGAACACCGGGGAGCTGTTTTTT. This translates into CASSLPGQLLANTGELFF.

This chain links TRBV11-2 with TRBJ2-1; TRBD2 aligns across 12 bases. J was trimmed by 10 bases and V by 3 bases; bases with no gene match: 4. CDR1 is SGHAT and CDR2 is FQNNGV in the germline V gene. The CDR3 is made up of 14 amino acids. CDR3 DNA: TGTGCCAGCAGCTTCATCGGACTAGCGGGGGAGCAGTTCTTC. It yields the protein CASSFIGLAGEQFF.

Notes on this clone: Other DNA sequences in the sample encode the same CDR3. As DNA, the CDR3 is TGTGCCAGCAGCCTGAAGGGGTCTGAAGCTTTCTTT. It encodes CASSLKGSEAFF. The rearrangement uses TRBV28 and TRBJ1-1; tentative D call: TRBD1 (5 bases). The germline V gene has CDR1 MDHEN and CDR2 SYDVKM. V lost 6 bases to trimming and J lost 6 bases, with 11 bases between them. This CDR3 spans 12 amino acids. The whole variable domain, remainder taken from reference TRBV28 and TRBJ1-1, is DVKVTQSSRYLVKRTGEKVFLECVQDMDHENMFWYRQDPGLGLRLIYFSYDVKMKEKGDIPEGYSVSREKKERFSLILESASTNQTSMYLCASSLKGSEAFFGQGTRLTVV.

The rearrangement joins TRBV5-1 to TRBJ2-7, with 7 bases identical to TRBD1. J gave up 3 bases and V 6 bases, and 12 bases lay outside the gene matches. The CDR3 is 15 amino acids. From germline, CDR1 is SGHRS and CDR2 YFSETQ. Here the CDR3 DNA reads TGCGCCAGCACCCCAACTCCCCAGGGGGTCTACGAGCAGTACTTC. It is translated as CASTPTPQGVYEQYF.

The chain couples TRBV5-1 to TRBJ1-1; D perhaps matches TRBD1 (5 bases). V lost 2 bases and J 3 bases, leaving 11 bases between the germline ends. Germline CDR1 reads SGHRS; CDR2 reads YFSETQ. This CDR3 spans 14 amino acids. The CDR3 reads CASSFQGLDTEAFF. In DNA, the CDR3 is TGCGCCAGCAGCTTTCAGGGATTAGACACTGAAGCTTTCTTT.

V usage is TRBV5-4 and J usage is TRBJ1-1, with unresolved D. This CDR3 spans 17 amino acids. CDR1 is SGHNT, CDR2 YYREEE, per germline (reference sequence). V was trimmed by 0 bases and J by 0 bases, leaving 15 bases between them. The CDR3 DNA sequence: TGTGCCAGCAGCTTGGGACAAGGGTTGGATCTGAACACTGAAGCTTTCTTT. It yields the protein CASSLGQGLDLNTEAFF.

V is TRBV15 and J is TRBJ2-7, with 9 bases lining up with TRBD1. Germline assignment: CDR1 LNHNV and CDR2 YYDKDF (reference sequence). CDR3 size: 14 residues. V trimming: 5 bases; J trimming: 0 bases; junction bases outside the gene matches: 2. CDR3 sequence reads: CATSRDRASYEQYF. The CDR3 DNA reads as TGTGCCACCAGCCGGGACAGGGCCTCCTACGAGCAGTACTTC.

This sequence joins TRBV5-4 and TRBJ1-1; TRBD1 aligns across 7 bases. This CDR3 spans 14 amino acids. The V gene end was trimmed by 5 bases and the J gene end by 1 base; junction bases not matched to a gene: 5. Germline values: CDR1 SGHNT, CDR2 YYREEE (reference sequence). In DNA, the CDR3 is TGTGCCAGCAGACCAAACAGGGGGAACACTGAAGCTTTCTTT. Translating gives CASRPNRGNTEAFF.

This clone is a singleton in its sample. This chain uses TRBV5-4 with TRBJ2-7; 7 positions match TRBD2. This CDR3 contains 16 residues. Germline-derived CDR1 and CDR2 are SGHNT and YYREEE (reference sequence). J gave up 7 bases and V 2 bases, and 15 bases lay outside the gene matches. The CDR3 spells CASSLPPPAGVGEQYF. The CDR3 DNA is TGTGCCAGCAGCTTACCGCCTCCCGCGGGAGTGGGTGAGCAGTACTTC.

This clone was picked up a small number of times. The chain carries TRBV20-1 and TRBJ1-2; D remains unclear. Trimming left V 6 bases short and J 1 base short, with 6 bases between. The CDR3 is 11 amino acids. Germline CDR1 DFQATT, CDR2 SNEGSKA (reference sequence). This chain's CDR3 is CSAESNYGYTF. The CDR3 region has the DNA TGCAGTGCGGAAAGTAACTATGGCTACACCTTC.

The chain uses TRBV7-8 and TRBJ2-3; the match to TRBD2 covers 9 bases. Germline CDR1 reads SGHVS; CDR2 reads FQNEAQ. The length of the CDR3 is 18 residues. After removal of 5 bases from V and 4 bases from J, the junction contained 16 bases not matched to a gene. Here the CDR3 DNA reads TGTGCCAGCAGCAGGAGGGAAATGGGACTAGCAGAACCAGATACGCAGTATTTT. Translating gives CASSRREMGLAEPDTQYF.